The next 22 T cell receptor beta chains were all read from a single sample in a study of shared clonotypes between healthy human individuals. The assay was immunoSEQ multiplex PCR, and TCRdb's table has in-frame clones only and misses some. The repertoire includes roughly 2,000,000 clones, about 94% of them detected once, and roughly 1% sits in the top ten. Naivety among CD8 cells was defined by CD45RO negativity and positive CCR7 selection, thereby excluding terminally differentiated effector memory CD45RA+ cells. The sample taken for sequencing was naive CD8+ T cells sorted from blood. The receptors were gathered from a man aged 18 to 35 in good health.

Concerning this clone itself: Other nucleotide sequences in the sample specify the same CDR3. The chain joins TRBV2 to TRBJ1-2; 7 bases match TRBD1. J gave up 4 bases and V 1 base, and 6 bases lay outside the gene matches. CDR1 and CDR2 (germline): SNHLY, FYNNEI. The CDR3 runs 15 residues. The CDR3 loop is CASSEGTGGAYGYTF. In nucleotides, the CDR3 is TGTGCCAGCAGTGAAGGGACAGGAGGGGCCTATGGCTACACCTTC.

The genes are TRBV4-3 and TRBJ2-5; possible D gene TRBD2, 5 bases. Deletions cut 2 bases from V and 0 bases from J, with 7 bases between. Germline CDR1 and CDR2: LGHNA and YSLEER. The CDR3 spans 14 residues. CDR3 DNA: TGCGCCAGCAGCCAAAACGGGAACCAAGAGACCCAGTACTTC. Its protein product is CASSQNGNQETQYF.

The chain employs TRBV6-1 and TRBJ2-7; 7 nucleotides align to TRBD1. J gave up 2 bases and V 8 bases, and 12 bases lay outside the gene matches. The CDR3 spans 15 residues. Germline V lookup: CDR1 MNHNS, CDR2 SASEGT. CDR3: CASRTGAPPPYEQYF. CDR3 nucleotides: TGTGCCAGCCGTACAGGGGCGCCCCCCCCCTACGAGCAGTACTTC.

The chain joins TRBV28 to TRBJ2-7; 7 bases map to TRBD1. V dropped 5 bases and J dropped 3; count of bases not matched to a gene: 4. This CDR3 contains 13 residues. Germline CDR1 and CDR2: MDHEN and SYDVKM. CDR3 sequence: CASSIGQDYEQYF. The CDR3 DNA is TGTGCCAGCAGTATTGGACAGGACTACGAGCAGTACTTC.

This clone was observed a few times. The chain joins TRBV5-6 to TRBJ1-5; 7 nucleotides agree with TRBD1. The V gene's germline CDR1 is SGHDT and CDR2 YYEEEE. This CDR3 has 13 residues. The J segment lost 5 bases and the V segment lost 4 bases, leaving 3 bases of the junction unmatched. The CDR3 sequence: CASSTQGHQPQHF. In nucleotides, the CDR3 is TGTGCCAGCAGCACACAGGGGCATCAGCCCCAGCATTTT. Looking up the rest from reference TRBV5-6 and TRBJ1-5 gives the full variable domain: DAGVTQSPTHLIKTRGQQVTLRCSPKSGHDTVSWYQQALGQGPQFIFQYYEEEERQRGNFPDRFSGHQFPNYSSELNVNALLLGDSALYLCASSTQGHQPQHFGDGTRLSIL.

The CDR3 coding sequence is TGTGCCAGCATGGTGACAGGGGTCTACAATGAGCAGTTCTTC. Protein product: CASMVTGVYNEQFF. V usage is TRBV27 and J usage is TRBJ2-1; 8 bases map to TRBD1. Germline loops: CDR1 MNHEY, CDR2 SMNVEV (reference sequence). The CDR3 length is 14 residues. V was clipped by 7 bases and J by 3 bases; unmatched bases: 5.

Concerning this clone itself: This CDR3 is also generated by other DNA sequences in the sample. The chain carries TRBV7-2 and TRBJ2-1; unclear D gene. Trimming shortened V by 1 base and J by 9 bases, and 4 bases separated the two germline ends. Looked up from germline, CDR1 is SGHTA and CDR2 is FQGNSA. This CDR3 spans 11 amino acids. In DNA form, the CDR3 reads TGTGCCAGCAGCTTAGGCGGTGAGCAGTTCTTC. Its protein is CASSLGGEQFF.

The chain is built from TRBV9 and TRBJ2-6; D is possibly TRBD1 (5 bases). This CDR3 has 16 residues. Per the germline V gene, CDR1 is SGDLS and CDR2 is YYNGEE. Trimming took off 0 bases at V and 0 bases at J, with 7 bases between the two ends. DNA of the CDR3: TGTGCCAGCAGCGTAGATAGGGGCTCTGGGGCCAACGTCCTGACTTTC. It encodes CASSVDRGSGANVLTF.

This chain uses TRBV11-2 with TRBJ1-1; TRBD1 agrees at 7 bases. The CDR3 loop spans 16 amino acids. Per the germline V gene, CDR1 is SGHAT and CDR2 is FQNNGV. The ends lost 4 bases at V and 7 bases at J; junction bases unmatched: 15. CDR3 DNA: TGTGCCAGCAGCTCCCGGAGGGGGCCTTGGAGTGGTGAAGCTTTCTTT. Residues: CASSSRRGPWSGEAFF.

The CDR3 bases are TGTGCCAGCAGTTCGTTTTTGAGGGAGCCGGCATCACCCCTCCACTTT. Protein sequence: CASSSFLREPASPLHF. The chain is built from TRBV27 and TRBJ1-6; no firm D call. V was clipped by 4 bases and J by 10 bases, with 20 bases between them. CDR1 MNHEY and CDR2 SMNVEV come from the germline V gene (reference sequence). CDR3 size: 16 residues.

V gene TRBV9 combines with J gene TRBJ1-1, with 7 bases that match TRBD1. This CDR3 spans 15 amino acids. The V gene's germline CDR1 is SGDLS and CDR2 YYNGEE. With V trimmed by 4 bases and J by 3 bases, 9 bases remained unmatched. CDR3 sequence (DNA): TGTGCCAGCAGCCCCGGGACAGCAGGCCACACTGAAGCTTTCTTT. Translated: CASSPGTAGHTEAFF.

The chain is built from TRBV6-1 and TRBJ1-5; the D gene is possibly TRBD1 (6 bases). Germline values: CDR1 MNHNS, CDR2 SASEGT. This CDR3 has 14 residues. V gave up 6 bases and J gave up 3 bases, with 12 bases separating them. The CDR3 coding sequence is TGTGCCAGCAGGGGGGGCGTGCTCAATCAGCCCCAGCATTTT. Its translation is CASRGGVLNQPQHF.

The V call is TRBV9, the J call TRBJ1-2; tentative D call: TRBD1 (6 bases). Trimming removed 7 bases from V and 5 bases from J, with 12 bases in between. Per the germline V gene, CDR1 is SGDLS and CDR2 is YYNGEE. This CDR3 has 12 amino acids. CDR3 nucleotide sequence: TGTGCCAGCGGACCAGGGGCGTATGGCTACACCTTC. It codes for CASGPGAYGYTF.

The CDR3 DNA reads TGTGCCAGCAGCATGACTAGCGGGGAGGGAGATACGCAGTATTTT. It codes for CASSMTSGEGDTQYF. The chain uses TRBV6-5 and TRBJ2-3; 11 bases agree with TRBD2. J lost 5 bases, V lost 6 bases, and 7 bases had no gene match. This CDR3 comprises 15 residues. Germline CDR1 MNHEY, CDR2 SVGAGI.

DNA of the CDR3: TGTGCCAGCAGTCCGGGACTAGCGGCTCAAGAGACCCAGTACTTC. This encodes CASSPGLAAQETQYF. This chain uses TRBV27 with TRBJ2-5; TRBD2 agrees at 11 bases. This CDR3 has 15 amino acids. V trimming: 5 bases; J trimming: 2 bases; junction bases outside the gene matches: 4. The germline V gene encodes CDR1 MNHEY and CDR2 SMNVEV (reference sequence).

V and J are TRBV4-1 and TRBJ2-2; 7 bases match TRBD1. The CDR3 spans 15 residues. V lost 4 bases to trimming and J lost 3 bases; unmatched junction nucleotides: 5. Germline V gives CDR1 MGHRA, CDR2 YSYEKL. CDR3 region: CASSPDRVDTGELFF. In nucleotides, the CDR3 is TGCGCCAGCAGCCCCGACAGGGTGGACACCGGGGAGCTGTTTTTT.

In this sample, this clone turned up once. The chain uses TRBV5-1 and TRBJ2-7; maybe TRBD1 (6 bases). Deletions cut 4 bases from V and 6 bases from J, with 8 bases between. Germline V gives CDR1 SGHRS, CDR2 YFSETQ. The CDR3 sequence is 11 residues long. The DNA for the CDR3 is TGCGCCAGCAGCACAGGGTTCGAGCAGTACTTC. It codes for CASSTGFEQYF.

V usage is TRBV4-1 and J usage is TRBJ2-7; TRBD2 agrees at 7 bases. The CDR3 sequence is 15 residues long. Germline V gene data show CDR1 as MGHRA and CDR2 as YSYEKL. The V and J ends lost 5 bases and 0 bases, in that order; junction bases with no gene match: 7. This CDR3 reads CASSFKAGSSYEQYF. The CDR3 region has the DNA TGCGCCAGCAGCTTTAAAGCGGGGAGCTCCTACGAGCAGTACTTC.

The V gene is TRBV5-1, the J gene TRBJ2-1, with a possible D match to TRBD2 (5 bases). Germline loops: CDR1 SGHRS, CDR2 YFSETQ. The CDR3 spans 16 residues. V lost 0 bases, J lost 5 bases, and 15 bases lay in between. This CDR3 reads CASSLDTEAYDNEQFF. The CDR3 DNA is TGCGCCAGCAGCTTGGACACGGAGGCCTACGACAATGAGCAGTTCTTC.

J is TRBJ1-5 and V is TRBV7-8; D remains unclear. This CDR3 has 12 residues. The V gene's germline CDR1 is SGHVS and CDR2 FQNEAQ. The V end was cut by 1 base, the J end by 9 bases, with 7 bases between. The CDR3 region is CASSLDELPQHF. The CDR3 nucleotides read TGTGCCAGCAGCTTAGATGAGCTGCCCCAGCATTTT. Based on the CDR3 plus reference TRBV7-8 and TRBJ1-5, the full variable domain is GAGVSQSPRYKVAKRGQDVALRCDPISGHVSLFWYQQALGQGPEFLTYFQNEAQLDKSGLPSDRFFAERPEGSVSTLKIQRTQQEDSAVYLCASSLDELPQHFGDGTRLSIL.

V usage is TRBV15 and J usage is TRBJ2-7, with TRBD2 identical over 8 bases. The germline gives CDR1 LNHNV, CDR2 YYDKDF (reference sequence). V was clipped by 5 bases and J by 3 bases; unmatched bases: 3. This CDR3 has 13 amino acids. CDR3 sequence: CATSQTSGYEQYF. CDR3 bases: TGTGCCACCAGCCAAACTAGCGGCTACGAGCAGTACTTC.

This clone was picked up one time. The chain recombines TRBV6-5 with TRBJ2-2; TRBD1 or TRBD2 may be the D gene (5 bases each). Trimming stripped 8 bases from V and 1 base from J, with 5 bases between. Germline values: CDR1 MNHEY, CDR2 SVGAGI. The CDR3 runs to 12 residues. The CDR3 spells CASGGNTGELFF. The CDR3 DNA sequence: TGTGCCAGCGGGGGGAACACCGGGGAGCTGTTTTTT.